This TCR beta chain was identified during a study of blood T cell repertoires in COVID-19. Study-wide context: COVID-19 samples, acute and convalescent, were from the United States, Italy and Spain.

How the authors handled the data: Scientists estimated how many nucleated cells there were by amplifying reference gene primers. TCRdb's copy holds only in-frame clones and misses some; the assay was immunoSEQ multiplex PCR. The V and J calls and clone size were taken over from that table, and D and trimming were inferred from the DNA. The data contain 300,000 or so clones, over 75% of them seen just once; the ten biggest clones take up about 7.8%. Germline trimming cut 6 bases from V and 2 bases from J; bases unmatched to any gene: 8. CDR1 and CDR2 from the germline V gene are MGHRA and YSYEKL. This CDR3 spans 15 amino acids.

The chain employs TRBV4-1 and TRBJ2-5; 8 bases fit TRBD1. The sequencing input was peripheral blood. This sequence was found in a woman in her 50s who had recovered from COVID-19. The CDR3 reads CASSQPGQGQETQYF. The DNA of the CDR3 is TGCGCCAGCAGTCAACCCGGACAGGGACAAGAGACCCAGTACTTC.